This T cell receptor (beta chain) was found in a study of blood T cell repertoires in COVID-19. About the study: COVID-19 samples collected from the United States, Italy and Spain covered acute and convalescent phases.

Original processing methods: By means of reference gene primer amplification, nucleated cell counts were estimated. Repertoires were generated with immunoSEQ multiplex PCR, while TCRdb's copy carries only in-frame clones and drops some. Clonal size and the V and J genes are those of that table, whereas D and trimming came from the DNA. The top ten clones hold 20% to 25% of a sample with about 180,000 clones, 80% to 90% of them seen once. Trimming cost V 6 bases and J 0 bases; bases outside gene matches: 8. CDR1 is SGHAT, CDR2 FQNNGV, per germline. This CDR3 spans 16 amino acids. The sequence derives from a man in his 70s with active or convalescent COVID-19. The chain recombines TRBV11-2 with TRBJ1-1, with 9 positions matching TRBD1. Sequenced sample: peripheral blood. The CDR3 reads CASRRGQGTLNTEAFF. Here the CDR3 DNA reads TGTGCCAGCAGACGGGGACAGGGCACTCTGAACACTGAAGCTTTCTTT.